These T cell receptor beta chains were read from a single sample in a study of blood T cell repertoires in COVID-19. Using immunoSEQ multiplex PCR, the repertoire was profiled, and TCRdb retains in-frame clones only, with some absent. This table holds about 170,000 clones, around nine tenths found once. Sequenced input: peripheral blood. The receptor source for this set is a man younger than 30 with active or convalescent COVID-19. Each CDR3 is given with its conserved first and last residue. A D gene is named only where the DNA matches it firmly. Clone size is stated in some rows and not others, as once, few, many or a class when expanded.

DNA: TGTGCCAGCACTGAGTTAGCGGATCAGCCCCAGCATTTT; CDR3: CASTELADQPQHF; size: .; V: TRBV2; J: TRBJ1-5; D: .
DNA: TGTGCCAGCAGCTTGGGGACAGGGGGTACTACCATTAATTCACCCCTCCACTTT; CDR3: CASSLGTGGTTINSPLHF; size: .; V: TRBV5-6; J: TRBJ1-6; D: TRBD1
DNA: TGTGCCAGCACTTTGGCGGGGGCGAACACCGGGGAGCTGTTTTTT; CDR3: CASTLAGANTGELFF; size: once; V: TRBV6-5; J: TRBJ2-2; D: TRBD2
DNA: TGTGCCAGCAGCCAATTAAGCCGACTAGTCCACAAAGAGACCCAGTACTTC; CDR3: CASSQLSRLVHKETQYF; size: .; V: TRBV3-1/TRBV3-2; J: TRBJ2-5; D: .
DNA: TGTGCCAGCAGACGGACTGCAGCCGTTGGAAACACCATATATTTT; CDR3: CASRRTAAVGNTIYF; size: few; V: TRBV2; J: TRBJ1-3; D: .
DNA: TGTGCCAGCAGTTATATGGGGGGTGTAGAGACCCAGTACTTC; CDR3: CASSYMGGVETQYF; size: .; V: TRBV6-5; J: TRBJ2-5; D: .
DNA: TGCGCCAGCAGCCGGTCAGGGGACAGGGCCTTGGGGCCCCAGCATTTT; CDR3: CASSRSGDRALGPQHF; size: .; V: TRBV4-1; J: TRBJ1-5; D: TRBD1
DNA: TGCGCCAGCACCGGGTTAATACGCAATGAGCAGTTCTTC; CDR3: CASTGLIRNEQFF; size: .; V: TRBV10-2; J: TRBJ2-1; D: .
DNA: TGCGCCAGCAGTGTAGCGGGAGGAGGCAACGAGCAGTACTTC; CDR3: CASSVAGGGNEQYF; size: once; V: TRBV10-2; J: TRBJ2-7; D: TRBD2
DNA: TGTGCCACCTCCTTGGGAAGGGGTAGCGCCAAAAACATTCAGTACTTC; CDR3: CATSLGRGSAKNIQYF; size: .; V: TRBV19; J: TRBJ2-4; D: .
DNA: TGTGCCATCAAGCCTAGCGGGGTCCTAAAGGAGACCCAGTACTTC; CDR3: CAIKPSGVLKETQYF; size: .; V: TRBV10-3; J: TRBJ2-5; D: TRBD2
DNA: TGTGCCAGCAGCACAGCCCCGAACACTGAAGCTTTCTTT; CDR3: CASSTAPNTEAFF; size: few; V: TRBV7-3; J: TRBJ1-1; D: .
DNA: TGTGCCAGCAGCTTAATGGATCACAGGGAACATAACTATGGCTACACCTTC; CDR3: CASSLMDHREHNYGYTF; size: .; V: TRBV13; J: TRBJ1-2; D: .
DNA: TGCGCCAGCAGCCAAGTCCCCGGAGGCACTGAAGCTTTCTTT; CDR3: CASSQVPGGTEAFF; size: .; V: TRBV4-1; J: TRBJ1-1; D: .
DNA: TGTGCCAGCAGTCCCCTGCAGGGGCGGAGGAATGAAAAACTGTTTTTT; CDR3: CASSPLQGRRNEKLFF; size: .; V: TRBV27; J: TRBJ1-4; D: .
DNA: TGTGCCAGCAGCGCGGACACTGAAGCTTTCTTT; CDR3: CASSADTEAFF; size: .; V: TRBV12-3/TRBV12-4; J: TRBJ1-1; D: .